These 8 T cell receptor beta chains were sequenced from one sample in a study of OX40 agonist ivuxolimab in advanced cancers. This table comes from immunoSEQ multiplex PCR, and its TCRdb copy is limited to in-frame clones, with some not included. This repertoire shows roughly 120,000 clones, 89% found once; its top ten account for less than 0.35%. The sequencing used CD4+ or CD8+ T cells sorted from blood, collected in a trial of the OX40 agonist ivuxolimab. The source of these receptors is an adult with an advanced solid tumor such as melanoma, head and neck, liver or kidney cancer.

The chain is built from TRBV7-9 and TRBJ1-4; perhaps TRBD1 as D (5 bases). Germline loops: CDR1 SEHNR, CDR2 FQNEAQ (reference sequence). The CDR3 runs 14 residues. Trimming stripped 8 bases from V and 7 bases from J, with 17 bases between. CDR3 protein: CASSRGGVSEKLFF. DNA for the CDR3: TGTGCCAGCTCAAGAGGAGGGGTGTCTGAAAAACTGTTTTTT.

The chain combines TRBV5-6 with TRBJ1-2; D gene unclear. V was cut by 0 bases and J by 4 bases, with 7 bases left in between. Germline loops: CDR1 SGHDT, CDR2 YYEEEE. The CDR3 is 13 residues long. CDR3 bases: TGTGCCAGCAGCTTGGATCCGATCTATGGCTACACCTTC. Its translation is CASSLDPIYGYTF.

The V gene is TRBV29-1, the J gene TRBJ2-1, with TRBD2 identical over 10 bases. Trimming took 7 bases from V and 4 from J; bases not matched to a gene: 7. CDR1 and CDR2 from the germline V gene are SQVTM and ANQGSEA. CDR3 length equals 14 residues. CDR3 bases: TGCAGCGCTCTGACTAGCGGGCCATACAATGAGCAGTTCTTC. Translating it yields CSALTSGPYNEQFF.

The rearrangement links TRBV28 to TRBJ1-5; D unclear. Germline V gene sequence: CDR1 MDHEN, CDR2 SYDVKM. Deletions cut 7 bases from V and 0 bases from J, with 13 bases between. The CDR3 is 15 residues long. CDR3 amino acids: CASTTHGDSNQPQHF. The DNA for the CDR3 is TGTGCCAGCACGACCCATGGTGATAGCAATCAGCCCCAGCATTTT.

The chain employs TRBV2 and TRBJ1-1, with D maybe TRBD1 (6 bases). The germline CDR1 and CDR2 sequences are SNHLY and FYNNEI. Trimming pared 4 bases from V and 2 bases from J, leaving 11 bases between. The CDR3 has 14 amino acids. The CDR3 sequence: CASSGEGGNTEAFF. The CDR3 nucleotides read TGTGCCAGCAGTGGAGAGGGGGGAAACACTGAAGCTTTCTTT.

The chain employs TRBV4-1 and TRBJ1-5; 9 nucleotides agree with TRBD1. This CDR3 region has 17 residues. Germline CDR1 MGHRA, CDR2 YSYEKL. J was trimmed by 3 bases and V by 4 bases; bases with no gene match: 10. In nucleotides, the CDR3 is TGCGCCAGCAGCCCCCCGGGACAGGGACCCCCCAATCAGCCCCAGCATTTT. This sequence encodes CASSPPGQGPPNQPQHF.

The rearrangement joins TRBV11-1 to TRBJ1-2; no firm D call. Trimming took off 8 bases at V and 0 bases at J, with 7 bases between the two ends. The CDR3 has 12 residues. Germline V CDR1 and CDR2: SGHAT, FQDESV (reference sequence). The CDR3 DNA follows: TGTGCCAGCGGGAGTCCTAACTATGGCTACACCTTC. This gives the protein CASGSPNYGYTF.

This clone was recorded once. The genes are TRBV19 and TRBJ1-5; TRBD1 matches 7 bases. Germline CDR1 reads LNHDA; CDR2 reads SQIVND (reference sequence). The length of the CDR3 is 18 residues. The V and J ends lost 8 bases and 6 bases, in that order; junction bases with no gene match: 22. The CDR3 nucleotides read TGTGCCAGTCAGGGAGGGGGCGCGAAATGGAATGAGGGTCAGCCCCAGCATTTT. It specifies CASQGGGAKWNEGQPQHF.